This TCR beta chain originates from a study of identical twins. TCRdb re-derived calls from the 5' RACE reads in MiXCR, one entry per CDR3 protein. In the table there are under 300,000 distinct CDR3 sequences, over 12% of which are singletons. This clonotype was counted at least ten times. Its antigen is not known. With no exceptions, donors were healthy Caucasians. Per the germline V gene, CDR1 is SEHNR and CDR2 is FQNEAQ (reference sequence). The CDR3 sequence is 14 residues long. Deletions cut 6 bases from V and 2 bases from J, with 10 bases between. General observations from the study: The study found excess low generation probability among twin-shared out-of-frame alpha sequences. Abundant cord blood beta clonotypes carried fewer insertions; memory repertoires showed none.

Sequenced material: memory (CD45RO+) T cells sorted from blood. The chain uses TRBV7-9 and TRBJ1-4, with D unresolved. The source of this sequence is a young woman in good health. CDR3 nucleotide sequence: TGTGCCAGCAGTCGCACATCCACTAATGAAAAACTGTTTTTT. Its translation: CASSRTSTNEKLFF. Looking up the rest from reference TRBV7-9 and TRBJ1-4 gives the full variable domain: DTGVSQNPRHKITKRGQNVTFRCDPISEHNRLYWYRQTLGQGPEFLTYFQNEAQLEKSRLLSDRFSAERPKGSFSTLEIQRTEQGDSAMYLCASSRTSTNEKLFFGSGTQLSVL.